This T cell receptor beta chain was retrieved from a study of T cell responses to AZD1222 COVID-19 vaccine. Looking at the study overall: Pooled in the analysis were second doses at about 4 or about 12 weeks. Findings of the study overall: Reportedly, close to half of spike-specific TCRs are directed against unmutated variant regions.

Measured with immunoSEQ multiplex PCR; TCRdb has only the in-frame clones, and not every one. The table includes more than 95,000 clones, 80% to 90% detected once. CDR3 length: 14 amino acids. Trimming removed 1 base from V and 7 bases from J, with 11 bases in between. The germline CDR1 and CDR2 sequences are MGHRA and YSYEKL. Comments on this clone: Its antigen is undetermined.

The rearrangement uses TRBV4-1 and TRBJ2-1; a possible D gene is TRBD1 (6 bases). The sequences come from peripheral blood, collected on day 0 of AZD1222 vaccination. The source is an adult in good health. The CDR3 protein is CASSQVRGGNEQFF. DNA for the CDR3: TGCGCCAGCAGCCAAGTCAGGGGTGGGAATGAGCAGTTCTTC.